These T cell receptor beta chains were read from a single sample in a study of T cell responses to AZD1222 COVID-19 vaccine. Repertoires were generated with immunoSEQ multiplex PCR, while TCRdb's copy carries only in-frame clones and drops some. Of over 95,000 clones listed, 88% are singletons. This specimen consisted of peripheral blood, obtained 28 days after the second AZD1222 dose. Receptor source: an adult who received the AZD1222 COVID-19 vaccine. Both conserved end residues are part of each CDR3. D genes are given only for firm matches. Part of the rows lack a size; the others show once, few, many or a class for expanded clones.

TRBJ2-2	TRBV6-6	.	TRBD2	CASSYGLAGGPGELFF	TGTGCCAGCAGTTACGGGCTAGCGGGGGGGCCCGGGGAGCTGTTTTTT
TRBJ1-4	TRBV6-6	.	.	CASRTGGEKLFF	TGTGCCAGCCGTACCGGGGGTGAAAAACTGTTTTTT
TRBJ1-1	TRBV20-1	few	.	CSASGGLEAFF	TGCAGTGCTAGCGGGGGGTTGGAAGCTTTCTTT
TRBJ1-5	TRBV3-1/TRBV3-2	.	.	CASSQDGATPQHF	TGTGCCAGCAGCCAAGATGGGGCTACTCCCCAGCATTTT
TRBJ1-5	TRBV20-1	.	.	CSAGLDQPQHF	TGCAGTGCTGGACTTGATCAGCCCCAGCATTTT
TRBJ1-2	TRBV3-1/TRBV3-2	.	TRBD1	CASSQRGHRDGYTF	TGTGCCAGCAGCCAGAGGGGGCATCGTGATGGCTACACCTTC
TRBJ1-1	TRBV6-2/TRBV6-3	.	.	CASSYGGGMRTEAFF	TGTGCCAGCAGTTACGGGGGGGGGATGAGAACTGAAGCTTTCTTT
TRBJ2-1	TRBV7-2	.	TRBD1	CASSLDGTAVNEQFF	TGTGCCAGCAGCTTAGACGGGACAGCTGTCAATGAGCAGTTCTTC
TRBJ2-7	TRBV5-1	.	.	CASSQDYEQYF	TGCGCCAGCAGCCAGGACTACGAGCAGTACTTC
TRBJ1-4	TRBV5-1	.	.	CASSPKTWEGNEKLFF	TGCGCCAGCAGCCCGAAGACCTGGGAGGGCAATGAAAAACTGTTTTTT
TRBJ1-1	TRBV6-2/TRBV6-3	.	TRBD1	CASSYEPGTGHTEAFF	TGTGCCAGCAGTTACGAGCCCGGGACAGGGCACACTGAAGCTTTCTTT
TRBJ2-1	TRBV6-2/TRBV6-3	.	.	CASSSPSTGTGNEQFF	TGTGCCAGCAGTTCCCCCTCTACAGGGACTGGCAATGAGCAGTTCTTC
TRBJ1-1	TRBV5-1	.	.	CASVDTLNTEAFF	TGCGCCAGCGTTGACACCTTGAACACTGAAGCTTTCTTT
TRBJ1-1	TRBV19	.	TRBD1	CASSIESEGATMNTEAFF	TGTGCCAGTAGTATAGAAAGCGAGGGGGCAACTATGAACACTGAAGCTTTCTTT
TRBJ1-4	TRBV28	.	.	CASSSAGRGTNEKLFF	TGTGCCAGCAGTTCGGCAGGAAGAGGAACTAATGAAAAACTGTTTTTT
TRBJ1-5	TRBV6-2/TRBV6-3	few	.	CASSYYGTDYSNQPQHF	TGTGCCAGCAGTTACTATGGGACGGATTATAGCAATCAGCCCCAGCATTTT
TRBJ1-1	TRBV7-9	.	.	CATSGNLNTEAFF	TGTGCCACTTCAGGGAATCTGAACACTGAAGCTTTCTTT
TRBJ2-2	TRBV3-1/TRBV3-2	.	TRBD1	CASSGQGMDTGELFF	TGTGCCAGCAGCGGACAGGGTATGGACACCGGGGAGCTGTTTTTT
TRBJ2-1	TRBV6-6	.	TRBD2	CASKIAGAYNEQFF	TGTGCCAGCAAAATAGCGGGGGCCTACAATGAGCAGTTCTTC
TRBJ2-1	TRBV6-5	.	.	CASSLGRGSYNEQFF	TGTGCCAGCAGTTTAGGGAGGGGGTCCTACAATGAGCAGTTCTTC
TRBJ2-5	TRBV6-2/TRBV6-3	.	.	CASSSRETQYF	TGTGCCAGCAGTTCGAGAGAGACCCAGTACTTC
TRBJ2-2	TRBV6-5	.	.	CASRQRGTGELFF	TGTGCCAGCAGGCAAAGGGGAACCGGGGAGCTGTTTTTT
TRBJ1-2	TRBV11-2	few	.	CASSLVGDGYTF	TGTGCCAGCAGCTTAGTAGGGGACGGCTACACCTTC
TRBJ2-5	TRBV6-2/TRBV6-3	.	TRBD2	CASSYGLAGGPYQETQYF	TGTGCCAGCAGTTACGGACTAGCGGGGGGCCCGTACCAAGAGACCCAGTACTTC
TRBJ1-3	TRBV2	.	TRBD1	CASSRRTGGGNTIYF	TGTGCCAGCAGTCGCCGGACAGGTGGGGGAAACACCATATATTTT
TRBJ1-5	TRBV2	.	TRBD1	CASRGQVSNQPQHF	TGTGCCAGCCGAGGACAGGTCAGCAATCAGCCCCAGCATTTT
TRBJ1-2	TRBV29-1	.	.	CSVEGKEEGYTF	TGCAGCGTTGAAGGGAAGGAGGAAGGCTACACCTTC
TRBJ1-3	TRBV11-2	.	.	CASSFYGVGLTGNTIYF	TGTGCCAGCAGCTTTTATGGAGTAGGATTAACGGGAAACACCATATATTTT
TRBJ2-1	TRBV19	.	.	CAISPGGPPSNEQFF	TGTGCCATTTCCCCCGGGGGCCCACCGTCCAATGAGCAGTTCTTC
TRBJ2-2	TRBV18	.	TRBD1	CASSPPTGGNTGELFF	TGTGCCAGCTCACCCCCGACAGGGGGAAACACCGGGGAGCTGTTTTTT
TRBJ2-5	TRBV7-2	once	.	CASSLQGRGETQYF	TGTGCCAGCAGCTTACAGGGCCGGGGAGAGACCCAGTACTTC
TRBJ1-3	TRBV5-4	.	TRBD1	CASSQTGAGNTIYF	TGTGCCAGCAGCCAGACAGGGGCTGGAAACACCATATATTTT
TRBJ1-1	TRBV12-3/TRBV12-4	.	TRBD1	CASSDRTGVFF	TGTGCCAGCAGCGATAGGACAGGGGTATTCTTT
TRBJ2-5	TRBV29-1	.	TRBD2	CSGGLAVQETQYF	TGCAGCGGAGGACTAGCGGTCCAAGAGACCCAGTACTTC
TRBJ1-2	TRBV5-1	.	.	CASSLEIVDGYTF	TGCGCCAGCAGCTTGGAGATAGTGGATGGCTACACCTTC
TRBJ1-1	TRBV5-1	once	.	CASSLMGEGTEAFF	TGCGCCAGCAGCTTGATGGGGGAAGGGACTGAAGCTTTCTTT
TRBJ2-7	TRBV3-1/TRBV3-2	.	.	CASSQVLLGGVGEQYF	TGTGCCAGCAGCCAAGTTCTCCTGGGCGGTGTGGGCGAGCAGTACTTC
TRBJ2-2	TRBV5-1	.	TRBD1	CASSLDRGDTGELFF	TGCGCCAGCAGCTTGGACAGGGGAGACACCGGGGAGCTGTTTTTT
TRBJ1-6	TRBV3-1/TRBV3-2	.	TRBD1	CASSGTEYSPLHF	TGTGCCAGCAGCGGGACAGAATATTCACCCCTCCACTTT
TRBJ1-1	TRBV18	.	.	CASSLGENTEAFF	TGTGCCAGCTCACTAGGGGAGAACACTGAAGCTTTCTTT
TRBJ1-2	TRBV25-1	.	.	CASSDSGGGYTF	TGTGCCAGCAGTGATTCGGGGGGCGGCTACACCTTC
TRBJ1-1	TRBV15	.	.	CATSRDTGTAFF	TGTGCCACCAGCAGAGATACAGGGACGGCTTTCTTT
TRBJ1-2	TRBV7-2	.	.	CASSLALAFYGYTF	TGTGCCAGCAGCTTAGCTCTGGCGTTCTATGGCTACACCTTC
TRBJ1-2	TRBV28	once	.	CASSLDRSVRGYTF	TGTGCCAGCAGTTTAGACAGATCCGTGAGAGGCTACACCTTC
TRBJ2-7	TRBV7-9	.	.	CASSLLPYEQYF	TGTGCCAGCAGCTTATTACCCTACGAGCAGTACTTC
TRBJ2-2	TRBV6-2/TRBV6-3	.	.	CASSYRQLNTGELFF	TGTGCCAGCAGTTATCGACAGTTGAACACCGGGGAGCTGTTTTTT
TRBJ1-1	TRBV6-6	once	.	CASIDTVWSKVAEAFF	TGTGCCAGCATCGACACCGTGTGGAGCAAGGTGGCTGAAGCTTTCTTT
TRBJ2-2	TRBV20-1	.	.	CSADWAGELFF	TGCAGTGCTGATTGGGCCGGGGAGCTGTTTTTT
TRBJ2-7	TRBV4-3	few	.	CASSQDHRQDFSYEQYF	TGCGCCAGCAGCCAGGATCACAGACAGGACTTCTCCTACGAGCAGTACTTC
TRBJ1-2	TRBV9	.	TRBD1	CASSVAAGQGTYGYTF	TGTGCCAGCAGCGTAGCTGCAGGACAGGGGACCTATGGCTACACCTTC
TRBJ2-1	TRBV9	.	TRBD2	CASSPTSGGAMFF	TGTGCCAGCAGCCCAACTAGCGGGGGGGCCATGTTCTTC
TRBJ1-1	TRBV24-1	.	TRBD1	CATSDPGGTEAFF	TGTGCCACCAGTGATCCAGGGGGCACTGAAGCTTTCTTT
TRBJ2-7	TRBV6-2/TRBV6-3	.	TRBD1	CASSQTGTATYEQYF	TGTGCCAGCAGTCAAACCGGGACAGCAACCTACGAGCAGTACTTC
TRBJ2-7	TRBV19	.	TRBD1	CASSRDRGSYEQYF	TGTGCCAGTTCTCGGGACAGGGGCTCCTACGAGCAGTACTTC
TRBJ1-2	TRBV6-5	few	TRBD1	CASRPGQGGYGYTF	TGTGCCAGCAGGCCCGGACAGGGTGGCTATGGCTACACCTTC